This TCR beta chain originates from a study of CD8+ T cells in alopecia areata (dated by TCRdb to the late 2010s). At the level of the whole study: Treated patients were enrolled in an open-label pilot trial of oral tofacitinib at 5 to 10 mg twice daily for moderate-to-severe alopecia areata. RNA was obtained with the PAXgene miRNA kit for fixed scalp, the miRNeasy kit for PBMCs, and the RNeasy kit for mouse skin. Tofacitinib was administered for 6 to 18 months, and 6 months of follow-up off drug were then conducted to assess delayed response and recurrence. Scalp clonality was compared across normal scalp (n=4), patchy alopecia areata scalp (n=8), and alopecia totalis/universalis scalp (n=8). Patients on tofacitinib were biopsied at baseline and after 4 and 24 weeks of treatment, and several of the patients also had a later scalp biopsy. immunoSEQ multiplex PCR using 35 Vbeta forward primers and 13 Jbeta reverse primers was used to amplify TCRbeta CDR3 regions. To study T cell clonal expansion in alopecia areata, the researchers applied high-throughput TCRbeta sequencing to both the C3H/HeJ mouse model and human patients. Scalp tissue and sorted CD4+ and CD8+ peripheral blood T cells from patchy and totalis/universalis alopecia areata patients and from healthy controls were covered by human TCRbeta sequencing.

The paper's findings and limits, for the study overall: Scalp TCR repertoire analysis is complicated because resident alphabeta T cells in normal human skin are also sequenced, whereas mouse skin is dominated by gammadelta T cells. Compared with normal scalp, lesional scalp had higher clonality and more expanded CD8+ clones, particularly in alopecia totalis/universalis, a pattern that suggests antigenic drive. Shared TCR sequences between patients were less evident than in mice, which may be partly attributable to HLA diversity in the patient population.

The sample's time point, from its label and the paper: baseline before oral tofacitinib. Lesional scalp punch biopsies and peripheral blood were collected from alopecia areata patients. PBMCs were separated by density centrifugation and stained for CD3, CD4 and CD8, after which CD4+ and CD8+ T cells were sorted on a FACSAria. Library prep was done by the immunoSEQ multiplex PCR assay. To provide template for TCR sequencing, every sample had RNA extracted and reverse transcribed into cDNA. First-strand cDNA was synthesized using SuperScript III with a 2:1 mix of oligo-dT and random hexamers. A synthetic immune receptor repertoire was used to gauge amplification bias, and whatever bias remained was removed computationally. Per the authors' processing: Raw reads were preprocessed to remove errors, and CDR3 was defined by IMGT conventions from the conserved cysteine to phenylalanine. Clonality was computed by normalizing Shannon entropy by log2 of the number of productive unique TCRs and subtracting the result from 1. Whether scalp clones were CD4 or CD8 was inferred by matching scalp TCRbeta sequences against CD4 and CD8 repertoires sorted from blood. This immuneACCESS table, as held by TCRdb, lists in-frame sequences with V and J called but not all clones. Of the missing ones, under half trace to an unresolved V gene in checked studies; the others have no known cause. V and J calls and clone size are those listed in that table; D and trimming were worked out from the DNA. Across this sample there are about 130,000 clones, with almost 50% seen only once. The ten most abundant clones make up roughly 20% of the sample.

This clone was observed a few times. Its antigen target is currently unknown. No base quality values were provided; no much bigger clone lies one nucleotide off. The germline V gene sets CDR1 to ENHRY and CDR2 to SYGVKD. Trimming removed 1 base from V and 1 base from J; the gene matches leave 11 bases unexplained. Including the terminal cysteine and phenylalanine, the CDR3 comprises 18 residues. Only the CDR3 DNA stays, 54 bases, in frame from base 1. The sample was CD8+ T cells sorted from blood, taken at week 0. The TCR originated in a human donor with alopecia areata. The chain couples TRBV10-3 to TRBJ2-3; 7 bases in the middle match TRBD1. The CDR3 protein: CAISEFGTDTDGTDTQYF. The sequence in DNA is TGTGCCATCAGTGAGTTCGGGACAGACACAGACGGCACAGATACGCAGTATTTT.